The 6 T cell receptor beta chains below all came from one sample that was sequenced in a study of neurological immune-mediated disorders. TCRdb fed the 5' RACE reads into MiXCR, producing one record per CDR3 protein. Here the sample spans 20,000 to 25,000 distinct CDR3 sequences, over 5% being singletons. The sample comprised CD8+ T cells from blood. Receptor source: a man aged 18 to 29 in good health.

This clonotype was picked up many times. This chain connects TRBV9 to TRBJ2-7, with a tentative D call TRBD2 (7 bases). V shed 3 bases and J shed 2 bases, with 12 bases lying between them. The CDR3 spans 14 residues. Germline V lookup: CDR1 SGDLS, CDR2 YYNGEE. Here the CDR3 DNA reads TGTGCCAGCAGCGAGGGGGGGGCAGCCTACGAGCAGTACTTC. It yields the protein CASSEGGAAYEQYF.

This clonotype is medium-sized by share. This rearrangement joins TRBV5-1 to TRBJ1-3; TRBD1 matches at 7 bases. Germline V gene sequence: CDR1 SGHRS, CDR2 YFSETQ. V was clipped by 4 bases and J by 7 bases; unmatched bases: 11. The CDR3 is 15 amino acids. CDR3: CASSVGTDRANTIYF. The DNA of the CDR3 is TGCGCCAGCAGCGTAGGGACAGATCGGGCGAACACCATATATTTT.

Ten or more counts support this clonotype. V usage is TRBV15 and J usage is TRBJ1-2, with D unresolved. The CDR3 totals 15 residues. V was shortened by 5 bases and J by 4 bases, with 17 bases between the two germline ends. The V gene's germline CDR1 is LNHNV and CDR2 YYDKDF (reference sequence). The CDR3 protein is CATSQTPGVGYGYTF. The CDR3 DNA is TGTGCCACCAGCCAGACACCGGGTGTAGGCTATGGCTACACCTTC.

This clonotype was seen ten or more times. V is TRBV5-1 and J is TRBJ1-1; D perhaps matches TRBD1 (5 bases). Germline CDR1 reads SGHRS; CDR2 reads YFSETQ. Trimming took 6 bases from V and 6 from J, leaving 9 bases between them. This CDR3 has 11 amino acids. The CDR3 loop reads CASTMGAEAFF. CDR3 bases: TGCGCCAGCACTATGGGGGCTGAAGCTTTCTTT.

This clonotype was found many times. The gene calls are TRBV6-2 or TRBV6-3 and TRBJ2-1; 8 bases agree with TRBD1. Germline loops: CDR1 MNHEY, CDR2 SVGEGT. CDR3 size: 14 residues. The trim removed 6 bases at V and 1 base at J, leaving 2 bases unmatched. CDR3 in DNA: TGTGCCAGCAGCAGGGACAGGTCCTACAATGAGCAGTTCTTC. Protein: CASSRDRSYNEQFF.

This clonotype was seen many times. CDR3 bases: TGTGCCCCCGGGGAACACAATGAGCAGTTCTTC. Amino acid sequence: CAPGEHNEQFF. The chain couples TRBV7-9 to TRBJ2-1; D may be TRBD2 (5 bases). The V end lost 11 bases, the J end lost 5 bases, and 10 bases lay between the germline ends. The CDR3 has 11 residues. Germline values: CDR1 SEHNR, CDR2 FQNEAQ (reference sequence). Together with reference TRBV7-9 and TRBJ2-1, the CDR3 gives the full variable domain: DTGVSQNPRHKITKRGQNVTFRCDPISEHNRLYWYRQTLGQGPEFLTYFQNEAQLEKSRLLSDRFSAERPKGSFSTLEIQRTEQGDSAMYLCAPGEHNEQFFGPGTRLTVL.